This passage covers 14 T cell receptor beta chains from one sample sequenced in a study of shared clonotypes between healthy human individuals. Some clones are missing from TCRdb's copy, which holds only in-frame ones; the method was immunoSEQ multiplex PCR. The repertoire has around 500,000 clones, roughly 80% of them found once; the top ten carry 9.5% to 15%. Material for sequencing was PBMCs. The receptors were sampled from a woman aged 40 to 50 in good health. Some clones in this sample may be carry-over from other donors' samples.

The V gene is TRBV20-1, the J gene TRBJ2-3, with D maybe TRBD2 (6 bases). V lost 1 base, J lost 13 bases, and 12 bases lay in between. The CDR3 consists of 11 residues. The germline V gene encodes CDR1 DFQATT and CDR2 SNEGSKA (reference sequence). The CDR3 loop is CSARGRDQEYF. CDR3 sequence (DNA): TGCAGTGCTAGAGGGCGGGATCAGGAGTATTTT.

In the case of this clone: Other nucleotide sequences from this sample produce the same CDR3. This sequence joins TRBV10-2 and TRBJ2-3; 7 bases match TRBD2. After removal of 11 bases from V and 6 bases from J, the junction contained 2 bases not matched to a gene. Germline values: CDR1 WSHSY, CDR2 SAAADI. The CDR3 totals 10 residues. The CDR3 sequence is CASGGDTQYF. The CDR3 nucleotides are TGCGCCTCCGGGGGGGATACGCAGTATTTT.

This clone was seen a handful of times. V is TRBV7-6 and J is TRBJ2-7; 9 nucleotides align to TRBD1. Per the germline V gene, CDR1 is SGHVS and CDR2 is FNYEAQ. The CDR3 has 14 amino acids. V shed 1 base, J shed 5 bases, and the junction held 3 bases outside the gene matches. The chain's CDR3 is CASSLETGGDEQYF. The DNA for the CDR3 is TGTGCCAGCAGCTTAGAGACAGGGGGGGACGAGCAGTACTTC.

V gene TRBV7-3 combines with J gene TRBJ2-2, with TRBD2 identical over 8 bases. Per the germline V gene, CDR1 is SGHTA and CDR2 is FQGTGA. The CDR3 has 20 residues. V dropped 3 bases and J dropped 2; count of bases not matched to a gene: 17. The CDR3 reads CASSFSAGGMWGKNTGELFF. The CDR3 DNA is TGTGCCAGCAGCTTTTCGGCGGGAGGCATGTGGGGGAAAAACACCGGGGAGCTGTTTTTT.

The genes are TRBV28 and TRBJ2-3; TRBD2 agrees at 7 bases. Germline CDR1 MDHEN, CDR2 SYDVKM. CDR3 size: 15 residues. V trimming: 6 bases; J trimming: 2 bases; junction bases outside the gene matches: 8. This CDR3 reads CASSLSGGNTDTQYF. CDR3 DNA sequence: TGTGCCAGCAGCCTCTCGGGGGGAAACACAGATACGCAGTATTTT.

This clone has just one count. The V gene is TRBV28, the J gene TRBJ2-1; tentative D call: TRBD1 (6 bases). V lost 6 bases and J 8 bases, leaving 20 bases between the germline ends. The CDR3 runs 15 residues. Looked up from germline, CDR1 is MDHEN and CDR2 is SYDVKM. CDR3 residues: CASSSGVSEVYEQFF. The CDR3, as DNA: TGTGCCAGCAGCTCAGGGGTTTCAGAGGTTTATGAGCAGTTCTTC. Full variable domain (missing parts from reference TRBV28 and TRBJ2-1): DVKVTQSSRYLVKRTGEKVFLECVQDMDHENMFWYRQDPGLGLRLIYFSYDVKMKEKGDIPEGYSVSREKKERFSLILESASTNQTSMYLCASSSGVSEVYEQFFGPGTRLTVL.

The V call is TRBV7-2, the J call TRBJ1-1, with a weak D call TRBD1 (5 bases). V lost 2 bases and J lost 3, with 10 bases in between. CDR3 length: 14 amino acids. Germline CDR1 SGHTA, CDR2 FQGNSA. The CDR3 region is CASSLTWGDTEAFF. CDR3 in DNA: TGTGCCAGCAGCTTAACATGGGGGGACACTGAAGCTTTCTTT. Complete variable domain (other parts from reference TRBV7-2 and TRBJ1-1): GAGVSQSPSNKVTEKGKDVELRCDPISGHTALYWYRQSLGQGLEFLIYFQGNSAPDKSGLPSDRFSAERTGGSVSTLTIQRTQQEDSAVYLCASSLTWGDTEAFFGQGTRLTVV.

V gene TRBV27 combines with J gene TRBJ2-5; tentatively, D is TRBD2 (5 bases). Trimming left V 4 bases short and J 5 bases short, with 11 bases between. Germline V gene lookup returns CDR1 MNHEY and CDR2 SMNVEV (reference sequence). The CDR3 length is 13 residues. CDR3 coding DNA: TGTGCCAGCAGTTCCTCGCCGGGGGAGACCCAGTACTTC. Protein sequence: CASSSSPGETQYF.

This clone was seen a handful of times. The gene calls are TRBV29-1 and TRBJ1-2, with D possibly being TRBD1 (5 bases). CDR1 and CDR2 (germline): SQVTM, ANQGSEA. V lost 5 bases, J lost 4 bases, and 14 bases lay in between. The CDR3 is 13 amino acids. The CDR3 spells CSVPVGGTYGYTF. The CDR3 coding sequence is TGCAGCGTTCCAGTTGGCGGGACCTATGGCTACACCTTC.

This chain uses TRBV4-1 with TRBJ2-1, with D perhaps TRBD2 (6 bases). The length of the CDR3 is 15 residues. Between the trimmed V and J ends, which lost 4 bases and 10 bases, there was a span of 20 bases. Germline values: CDR1 MGHRA, CDR2 YSYEKL. The CDR3 sequence: CASSPTGTYFGEQFF. In DNA, the CDR3 is TGCGCCAGCAGCCCAACCGGGACTTACTTCGGGGAGCAGTTCTTC.

CDR3 sequence: CASSADRNNEQFF. For the CDR3, the DNA is TGCGCCAGCAGCGCCGACAGAAACAATGAGCAGTTCTTC. The chain carries TRBV5-1 and TRBJ2-1; possibly TRBD1 for D (5 bases). CDR3 length equals 13 residues. V was clipped by 4 bases and J by 5 bases, with 10 bases between them. CDR1 is SGHRS, CDR2 YFSETQ, per germline.

The V and J genes are TRBV2 and TRBJ2-7; D unresolved. The CDR3 extends over 13 amino acids. V was pared by 7 bases and J by 0 bases, with 10 bases between. CDR1 and CDR2 (germline): SNHLY, FYNNEI. CDR3 DNA sequence: TGTGCCAGCACCTACTCCAGCTCCTACGAGCAGTACTTC. It specifies CASTYSSSYEQYF.

CDR3 DNA: TGCAGCGTTACCCCAAAGGGACTAGCGGGAGATGAGCAGTTCTTC. As protein: CSVTPKGLAGDEQFF. The chain couples TRBV29-1 to TRBJ2-1; 14 bases are shared with TRBD2. This CDR3 contains 15 residues. The V and J ends lost 5 bases and 8 bases, in that order; junction bases with no gene match: 8. The germline gives CDR1 SQVTM, CDR2 ANQGSEA.

The chain joins TRBV5-4 to TRBJ2-3, with a possible D match to TRBD2 (5 bases). The V end was cut by 4 bases, the J end by 2 bases, with 5 bases between. Germline CDR1 and CDR2: SGHNT and YYREEE (reference sequence). The length of the CDR3 is 12 residues. This CDR3 reads CASSRDTDTQYF. As DNA, the CDR3 is TGTGCCAGCAGCCGGGACACAGATACGCAGTATTTT.